Below are 26 T cell receptor beta chains sequenced from a single sample in a study of CD8 T cells in Susac syndrome. RNA, at 0.5 to 1 ug, was reverse transcribed with random hexamers. TCRdb reprocessed the immunoSEQ multiplex PCR reads via MiXCR and lists one record per CDR3 protein. The sample shows under 550,000 distinct CDR3 sequences, 75% to 90% of them seen only once. The sample taken for sequencing was CD8+ T cells from PBMCs. The source of these receptors is a human donor with multiple sclerosis.

The chain recombines TRBV19 with TRBJ1-5; D call uncertain. V was cut by 3 bases and J by 0 bases, with 0 bases left in between. This CDR3 is 12 amino acids long. Germline CDR1 is LNHDA and CDR2 is SQIVND (reference sequence). The CDR3 protein is CASSISNQPQHF. The DNA of the CDR3 is TGTGCCAGTAGTATTAGCAATCAGCCCCAGCATTTT.

The genes are TRBV5-4 and TRBJ2-1; D tentatively reads TRBD1 or TRBD2 (5 bases each). The DNA matches TRBJ2-7 better at its end, which makes the J call doubtful. The CDR3 length is 11 residues. Germline CDR1 and CDR2: SGHNT and YYREEE (reference sequence). In DNA, the CDR3 is TGTGCCATGTTTCTACTGGGGGTGCAGTACTTC. It is translated as CAMFLLGVQYF.

The CDR3 reads CSVETFPGETQYF. The CDR3 bases are TGCAGCGTTGAAACCTTCCCGGGGGAGACCCAGTACTTC. The V call is TRBV29-1, the J call TRBJ2-5; the D gene is possibly TRBD2 (5 bases). V lost 2 bases to trimming and J lost 5 bases, with 12 bases between them. The germline gives CDR1 SQVTM, CDR2 ANQGSEA. The CDR3 loop spans 13 amino acids.

The chain employs TRBV9 and TRBJ2-7, with a weak D call TRBD2 (6 bases). The ends were cut back, 0 bases at V and 5 bases at J, with 18 bases in the middle. Germline CDR1 reads SGDLS; CDR2 reads YYNGEE. This CDR3 spans 16 amino acids. CDR3 loop: CASSVDGGRSSDEQYF. The CDR3 bases are TGTGCCAGCAGCGTAGATGGAGGGCGAAGTAGCGACGAGCAGTACTTC.

The V gene is TRBV6-5, the J gene TRBJ2-5; 7 bases are shared with TRBD1. J was trimmed by 4 bases and V by 7 bases; bases with no gene match: 15. Germline V gene data show CDR1 as MNHEY and CDR2 as SVGAGI. CDR3 size: 16 residues. CDR3: CASISLKRDSGETQYF. CDR3 DNA sequence: TGTGCCAGCATTAGCCTAAAACGGGACAGCGGAGAGACCCAGTACTTC.

The V and J genes are TRBV12-3 or TRBV12-4 and TRBJ2-7; no reliable D call. V lost 5 bases and J lost 2, with 19 bases in between. The CDR3 totals 16 residues. CDR3 amino acids: CASSQGLQSEAYEQYF. The CDR3 DNA sequence: TGTGCCAGCAGTCAAGGGTTACAGTCAGAGGCCTACGAGCAGTACTTC.

The chain joins TRBV27 to TRBJ2-7; unclear D gene. In germline, CDR1 is MNHEY, CDR2 SMNVEV (reference sequence). Trimming cost V 2 bases and J 0 bases, with 11 bases left between them. CDR3 length: 15 amino acids. The CDR3 DNA sequence: TGTGCCAGCAGTTTAGGTCCAGGAAGCTCCTACGAGCAGTACTTC. This sequence encodes CASSLGPGSSYEQYF.

V is TRBV7-6 and J is TRBJ2-7; the D gene is possibly TRBD2 (5 bases). The ends were cut back, 3 bases at V and 4 bases at J, with 16 bases in the middle. Germline values: CDR1 SGHVS, CDR2 FNYEAQ. This CDR3 is 15 amino acids long. CDR3 residues: CASSFGETEVYEQYF. The CDR3 coding sequence is TGTGCCAGCAGCTTTGGGGAGACGGAAGTATACGAGCAGTACTTC.

The J gene is TRBJ2-7, the V gene TRBV7-9; D might be TRBD2 (5 bases). The germline V gene has CDR1 SEHNR and CDR2 FQNEAQ (reference sequence). V lost 5 bases, J lost 3 bases, and 11 bases lay in between. There are 13 residues in the CDR3. This chain's CDR3 is CASSPTTVYEQYF. CDR3 bases: TGTGCCAGCAGCCCGACTACAGTCTACGAGCAGTACTTC.

The V gene is TRBV27, the J gene TRBJ2-1; 7 bases map to TRBD1. Trimming removed 3 bases from V and 9 bases from J; junction bases left unmatched: 8. From germline, CDR1 is MNHEY and CDR2 SMNVEV (reference sequence). The CDR3 runs 14 residues. CDR3 sequence reads: CASSFSQGPTEQFF. CDR3 coding DNA: TGTGCCAGCAGTTTCTCACAGGGGCCGACTGAGCAGTTCTTC.

In nucleotides, the CDR3 is TGTGCCAGTAGCCACGACGGGGACGCCACAGATACGCAGTATTTT. Translating gives CASSHDGDATDTQYF. This sequence joins TRBV19 and TRBJ2-3, with D perhaps matching TRBD1 or TRBD2 (5 bases each). V gave up 6 bases and J gave up 2 bases, with 15 bases separating them. Germline V lookup: CDR1 LNHDA, CDR2 SQIVND (reference sequence). The CDR3 covers 15 residues. The full variable domain, in which reference TRBV19 and TRBJ2-3 provide the parts outside the CDR3, is DGGITQSPKYLFRKEGQNVTLSCEQNLNHDAMYWYRQDPGQGLRLIYYSQIVNDFQKGDIAEGYSVSREKKESFPLTVTSAQKNPTAFYLCASSHDGDATDTQYFGPGTRLTVL.

This sequence joins TRBV9 and TRBJ1-5, with D perhaps matching TRBD1 (6 bases). With 6 bases removed from V and 5 bases from J, the gap between germline ends came to 15 bases. This CDR3 region has 14 residues. Germline V lookup: CDR1 SGDLS, CDR2 YYNGEE. CDR3 DNA: TGTGCCAGCAACCCAACGGGGGCCGATCAGCCCCAGCATTTT. Its protein product is CASNPTGADQPQHF.

The chain combines TRBV7-9 with TRBJ2-7, with 13 bases lining up with TRBD2. The trim removed 6 bases at V and 7 bases at J, leaving 9 bases unmatched. The CDR3 sequence is 15 residues long. Looked up from germline, CDR1 is SEHNR and CDR2 is FQNEAQ (reference sequence). CDR3 amino acids: CASSPGLAGVGEQYF. In nucleotides, the CDR3 is TGTGCCAGCAGTCCTGGACTAGCGGGAGTAGGTGAGCAGTACTTC. Variable domain in full (rest from reference TRBV7-9 and TRBJ2-7): DTGVSQNPRHKITKRGQNVTFRCDPISEHNRLYWYRQTLGQGPEFLTYFQNEAQLEKSRLLSDRFSAERPKGSFSTLEIQRTEQGDSAMYLCASSPGLAGVGEQYFGPGTRLTVT.

In the case of this clonotype: One end of the junction varies from germline; a read error may be responsible. The chain joins TRBV27 to TRBJ1-5, with D perhaps TRBD1 (5 bases). The CDR3 extends over 14 amino acids. Germline V gene sequence: CDR1 MNHEY, CDR2 SMNVEV (reference sequence). CDR3 nucleotide sequence: TGTGTCAGCAGTTTATTAGGGGTCGGGCAGCCCCAGCATTTT. It is translated as CVSSLLGVGQPQHF.

The V and J genes are TRBV9 and TRBJ1-1; D unresolved. The CDR3 length is 14 residues. Germline values: CDR1 SGDLS, CDR2 YYNGEE. The ends were cut back, 1 base at V and 1 base at J, with 8 bases in the middle. The CDR3 reads CASSVTGENTEAFF. For the CDR3, the DNA is TGTGCCAGCAGCGTAACCGGTGAGAACACTGAAGCTTTCTTT.

This sequence joins TRBV30 and TRBJ2-7, with a weak D call TRBD2 (6 bases). The V end was cut by 1 base, the J end by 4 bases, with 14 bases between. The germline gives CDR1 GTSNPN, CDR2 SVGIG (reference sequence). There are 14 residues in the CDR3. The CDR3 loop reads CAWSDEGTAYEQYF. CDR3 nucleotides: TGTGCCTGGAGTGATGAGGGGACTGCGTACGAGCAGTACTTC.

The V and J genes are TRBV3-1 and TRBJ1-2, with D possibly TRBD1 on 6 matching bases. The CDR3 runs 14 residues. Looked up from germline, CDR1 is LGHDT and CDR2 is YNNKEL (reference sequence). The ends were cut back, 0 bases at V and 7 bases at J, with 12 bases in the middle. The CDR3 region is CASSQDGGASGYTF. CDR3 bases: TGTGCCAGCAGCCAAGATGGGGGCGCGAGTGGCTACACCTTC.

The chain carries TRBV20-1 and TRBJ2-7, with D possibly TRBD1 on 5 matching bases. With 6 bases removed from V and 3 bases from J, the gap between germline ends came to 21 bases. Germline V lookup: CDR1 DFQATT, CDR2 SNEGSKA (reference sequence). The CDR3 has 15 residues. CDR3 amino acids: CSATTGTYTNYEQYF. As DNA, the CDR3 is TGCAGTGCAACCACAGGAACTTACACTAACTACGAGCAGTACTTC.

In this sample, this clonotype turned up once. CDR3 sequence (DNA): TGTGCCAGCAGTACCTTGGCGCTTAGCTCCTACGAGCAGTACTTC. Protein: CASSTLALSSYEQYF. J is TRBJ2-7 and V is TRBV6-2 or TRBV6-3; no clear D. Germline CDR1 and CDR2: MNHEY and SVGEGT. Deletions cut 5 bases from V and 0 bases from J, with 14 bases between. The CDR3 runs 15 residues.

The chain carries TRBV12-3 or TRBV12-4 and TRBJ2-7, with 7 bases that match TRBD2. This CDR3 has 14 residues. V was pared by 4 bases and J by 3 bases, with 6 bases of the junction left unmatched. CDR3 residues: CASSSDGGIYEQYF. CDR3 coding DNA: TGTGCCAGCAGTTCCGACGGGGGGATCTACGAGCAGTACTTC.

The chain is built from TRBV7-9 and TRBJ2-1, with 11 bases identical to TRBD1. After removal of 1 base from V and 8 bases from J, the junction contained 10 bases not matched to a gene. Germline V gene data show CDR1 as SEHNR and CDR2 as FQNEAQ (reference sequence). The CDR3 spans 17 residues. The CDR3 sequence: CASSLDPLGQGGDEQFF. As DNA, the CDR3 is TGTGCCAGCAGCTTAGACCCCCTGGGACAGGGGGGCGATGAGCAGTTCTTC.

V is TRBV7-3 and J is TRBJ2-1; 8 bases fit TRBD2. CDR1 SGHTA and CDR2 FQGTGA come from the germline V gene. Trimming cost V 1 base and J 5 bases; bases outside gene matches: 10. This CDR3 has 17 amino acids. The CDR3 nucleotides read TGTGCCAGCAGCTTAAATGGCTGGCGGGAGGATAACAATGAGCAGTTCTTC. This codes for CASSLNGWREDNNEQFF. Full variable domain (outside the CDR3, taken from reference TRBV7-3 and TRBJ2-1): GAGVSQTPSNKVTEKGKYVELRCDPISGHTALYWYRQSLGQGPEFLIYFQGTGAADDSGLPNDRFFAVRPEGSVSTLKIQRTERGDSAVYLCASSLNGWREDNNEQFFGPGTRLTVL.

The rearrangement uses TRBV27 and TRBJ2-3; D gene uncertain. CDR3 length equals 14 residues. Trimming pared 0 bases from V and 2 bases from J, leaving 6 bases between. Germline CDR1 is MNHEY and CDR2 is SMNVEV (reference sequence). The DNA for the CDR3 is TGTGCCAGCAGTTTATCTGTACCCACAGATACGCAGTATTTT. Translation: CASSLSVPTDTQYF.

This clonotype appeared a few times. This chain links TRBV11-3 with TRBJ2-2; D gene unclear. This CDR3 is built from 12 residues. The germline V and J ends were trimmed by 5 bases and 4 bases, with 5 bases remaining between them. Germline lookup yields CDR1 SGHNT and CDR2 YENEEA. In DNA form, the CDR3 reads TGTGCCAGCAGCCCCGTCACCGGGGAGCTGTTTTTT. It yields the protein CASSPVTGELFF. The full variable domain, completed using reference TRBV11-3 and TRBJ2-2, is EAGVVQSPRYKIIEKKQPVAFWCNPISGHNTLYWYLQNLGQGPELLIRYENEEAVDDSQLPKDRFSAERLKGVDSTLKIQPAELGDSAVYLCASSPVTGELFFGEGSRLTVL.

In its sample, this clonotype was seen once. The chain is built from TRBV19 and TRBJ1-1; D unclear. The V and J ends lost 3 bases and 1 base respectively, with 6 bases between them. The CDR3 is 13 amino acids. The germline gives CDR1 LNHDA, CDR2 SQIVND (reference sequence). The CDR3 is CASSMFRNTEAFF. The CDR3 DNA sequence: TGTGCCAGTAGTATGTTCAGGAACACTGAAGCTTTCTTT.

This chain uses TRBV11-2 with TRBJ2-3; D is possibly TRBD2 (6 bases). Between the trimmed V and J ends, which lost 5 bases and 0 bases, there was a span of 12 bases. This CDR3 region has 15 residues. Germline-derived CDR1 and CDR2 are SGHAT and FQNNGV. The CDR3 sequence: CASSLRDSSTDTQYF. Written as DNA, the CDR3 is TGTGCCAGCAGCCTCAGGGACTCTAGCACAGATACGCAGTATTTT.